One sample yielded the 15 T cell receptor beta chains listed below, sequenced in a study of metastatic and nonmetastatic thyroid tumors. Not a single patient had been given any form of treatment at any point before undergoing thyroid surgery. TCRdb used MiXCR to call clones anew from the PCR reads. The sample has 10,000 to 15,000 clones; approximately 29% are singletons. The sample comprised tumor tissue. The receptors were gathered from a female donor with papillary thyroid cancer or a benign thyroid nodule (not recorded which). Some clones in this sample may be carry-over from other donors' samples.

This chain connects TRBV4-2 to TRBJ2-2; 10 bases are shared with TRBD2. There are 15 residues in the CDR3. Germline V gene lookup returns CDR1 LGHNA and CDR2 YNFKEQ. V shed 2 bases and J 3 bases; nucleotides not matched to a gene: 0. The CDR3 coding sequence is TGTGCCAGCAGCCAACTAGCGGGAGACACCGGGGAGCTGTTTTTT. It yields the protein CASSQLAGDTGELFF.

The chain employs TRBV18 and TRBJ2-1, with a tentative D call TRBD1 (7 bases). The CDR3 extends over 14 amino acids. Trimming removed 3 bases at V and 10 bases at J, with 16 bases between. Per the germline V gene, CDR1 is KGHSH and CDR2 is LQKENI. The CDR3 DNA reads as TGTGCCAGCTCACCTACCAGGGGGGAAAGGGAGCAGTTCTTC. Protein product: CASSPTRGEREQFF.

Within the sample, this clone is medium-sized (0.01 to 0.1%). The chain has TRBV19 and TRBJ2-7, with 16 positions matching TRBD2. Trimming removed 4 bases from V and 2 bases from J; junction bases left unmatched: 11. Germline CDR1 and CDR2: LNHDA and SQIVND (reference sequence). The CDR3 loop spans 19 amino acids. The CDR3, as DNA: TGTGCCAGTAGTAGTGCCCCGGGACTAGCGGGAGGGCCGCCCTACGAGCAGTACTTC. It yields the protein CASSSAPGLAGGPPYEQYF.

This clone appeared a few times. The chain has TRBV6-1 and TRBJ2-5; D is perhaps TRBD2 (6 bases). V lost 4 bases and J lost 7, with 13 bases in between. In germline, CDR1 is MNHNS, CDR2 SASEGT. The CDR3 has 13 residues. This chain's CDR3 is CASSVGGIGTQYF. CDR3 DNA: TGTGCCAGCAGTGTGGGCGGGATAGGGACCCAGTACTTC.

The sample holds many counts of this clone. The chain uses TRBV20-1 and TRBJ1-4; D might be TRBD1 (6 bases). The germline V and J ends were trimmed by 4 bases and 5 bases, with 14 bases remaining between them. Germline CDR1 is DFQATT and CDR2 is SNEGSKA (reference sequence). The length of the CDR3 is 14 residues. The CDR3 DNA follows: TGCAGTGCTAAGGGACAATCCTTCAATGAAAAACTGTTTTTT. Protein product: CSAKGQSFNEKLFF.

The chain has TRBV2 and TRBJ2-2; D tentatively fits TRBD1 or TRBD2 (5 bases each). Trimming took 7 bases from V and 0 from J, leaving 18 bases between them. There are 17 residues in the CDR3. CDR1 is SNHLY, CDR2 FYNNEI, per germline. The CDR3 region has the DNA TGTGCCAGCACGATGAGGGGTAGCGTGGCGAACACCGGGGAGCTGTTTTTT. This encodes CASTMRGSVANTGELFF.

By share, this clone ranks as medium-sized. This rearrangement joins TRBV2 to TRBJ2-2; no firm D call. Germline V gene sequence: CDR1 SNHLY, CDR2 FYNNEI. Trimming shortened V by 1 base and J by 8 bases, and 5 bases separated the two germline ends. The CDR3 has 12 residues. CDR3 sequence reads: CASSEERGELFF. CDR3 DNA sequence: TGTGCCAGCAGTGAAGAGAGGGGGGAGCTGTTTTTT.

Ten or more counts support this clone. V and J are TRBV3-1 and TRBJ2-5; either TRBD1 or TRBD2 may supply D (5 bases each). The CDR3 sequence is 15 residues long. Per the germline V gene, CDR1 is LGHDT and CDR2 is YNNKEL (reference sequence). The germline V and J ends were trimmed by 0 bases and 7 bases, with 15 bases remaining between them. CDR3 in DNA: TGTGCCAGCAGCCAAGAAGGGACCCTCGGGACGACCCAGTACTTC. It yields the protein CASSQEGTLGTTQYF.

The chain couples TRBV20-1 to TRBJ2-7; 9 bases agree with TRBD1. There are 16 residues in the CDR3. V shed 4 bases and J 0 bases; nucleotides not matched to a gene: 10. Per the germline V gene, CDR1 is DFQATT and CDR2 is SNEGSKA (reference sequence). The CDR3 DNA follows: TGCAGTGCTAACGAACCGGGACAGGGACTCTCCTACGAGCAGTACTTC. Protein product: CSANEPGQGLSYEQYF.

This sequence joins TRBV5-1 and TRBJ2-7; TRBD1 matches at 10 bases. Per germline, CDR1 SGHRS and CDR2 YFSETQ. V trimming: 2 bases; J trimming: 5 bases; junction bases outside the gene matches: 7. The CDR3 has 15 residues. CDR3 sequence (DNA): TGCGCCAGCAGCTTTTCACCGGGACAGGGGCACGAGCAGTACTTC. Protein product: CASSFSPGQGHEQYF.

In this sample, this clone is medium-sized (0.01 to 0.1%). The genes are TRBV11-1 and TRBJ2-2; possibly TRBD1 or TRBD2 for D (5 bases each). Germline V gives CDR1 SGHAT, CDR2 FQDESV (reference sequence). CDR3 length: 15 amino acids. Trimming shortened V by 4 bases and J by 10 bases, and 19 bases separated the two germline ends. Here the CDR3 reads CASSSGTGTLAELFF. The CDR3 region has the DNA TGTGCCAGCAGCTCCGGAACGGGGACGTTGGCGGAGCTGTTTTTT. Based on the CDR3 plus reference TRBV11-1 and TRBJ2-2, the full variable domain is EAEVAQSPRYKITEKSQAVAFWCDPISGHATLYWYRQILGQGPELLVQFQDESVVDDSQLPKDRFSAERLKGVDSTLKIQPAELGDSAMYLCASSSGTGTLAELFFGEGSRLTVL.

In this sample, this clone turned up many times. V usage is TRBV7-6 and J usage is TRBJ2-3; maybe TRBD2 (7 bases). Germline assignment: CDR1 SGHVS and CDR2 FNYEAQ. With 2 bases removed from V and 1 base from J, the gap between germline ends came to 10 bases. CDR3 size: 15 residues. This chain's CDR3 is CASSLNGGRTDTQYF. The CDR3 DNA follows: TGTGCCAGCAGCTTAAACGGGGGGCGCACAGATACGCAGTATTTT.

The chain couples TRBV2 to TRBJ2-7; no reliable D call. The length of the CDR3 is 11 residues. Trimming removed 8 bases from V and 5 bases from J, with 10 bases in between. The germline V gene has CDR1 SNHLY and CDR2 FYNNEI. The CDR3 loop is CASGLSHEQYF. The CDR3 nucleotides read TGTGCCAGCGGCCTTTCCCACGAGCAGTACTTC.

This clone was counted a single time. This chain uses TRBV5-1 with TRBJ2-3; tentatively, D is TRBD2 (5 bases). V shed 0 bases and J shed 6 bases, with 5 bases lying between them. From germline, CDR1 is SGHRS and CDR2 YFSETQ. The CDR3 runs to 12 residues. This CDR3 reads CASSLGGDTQYF. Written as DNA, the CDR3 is TGCGCCAGCAGCTTGGGAGGGGATACGCAGTATTTT.

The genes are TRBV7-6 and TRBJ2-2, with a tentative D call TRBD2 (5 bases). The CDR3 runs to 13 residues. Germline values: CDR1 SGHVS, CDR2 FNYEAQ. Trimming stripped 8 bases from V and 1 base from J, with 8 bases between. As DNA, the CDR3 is TGTGCCAGCTCGCGGGTGAACACCGGGGAGCTGTTTTTT. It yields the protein CASSRVNTGELFF. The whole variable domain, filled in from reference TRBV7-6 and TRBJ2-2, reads GAGVSQSPRYKVTKRGQDVALRCDPISGHVSLYWYRQALGQGPEFLTYFNYEAQQDKSGLPNDRFSAERPEGSISTLTIQRTEQRDSAMYRCASSRVNTGELFFGEGSRLTVL.